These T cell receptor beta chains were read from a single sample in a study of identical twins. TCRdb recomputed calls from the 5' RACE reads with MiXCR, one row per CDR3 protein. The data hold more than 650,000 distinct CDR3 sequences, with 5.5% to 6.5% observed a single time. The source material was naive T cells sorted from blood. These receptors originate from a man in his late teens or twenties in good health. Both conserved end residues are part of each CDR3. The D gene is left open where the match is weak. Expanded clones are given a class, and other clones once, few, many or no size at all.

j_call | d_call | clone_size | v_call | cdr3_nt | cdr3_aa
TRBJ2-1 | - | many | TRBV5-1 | TGCGCCAGCAGCTTGGGTGTAGCGACCAATGAGCAGTTCTTC | CASSLGVATNEQFF
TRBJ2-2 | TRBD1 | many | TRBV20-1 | TGCAGTGCTCAAACAGGGGGTCTGAACACCGGGGAGCTGTTTTTT | CSAQTGGLNTGELFF
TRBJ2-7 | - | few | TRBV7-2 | TGTGCCAGCAGCTTGCCCCTCACAACTAGTAACCAGCAGTACTTC | CASSLPLTTSNQQYF
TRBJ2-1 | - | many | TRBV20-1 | TGCAGTGCTAGGGTACAGGCCCTGGATGAGCAGTTCTTC | CSARVQALDEQFF
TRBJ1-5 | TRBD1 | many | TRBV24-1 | TGTGCCACCAGTGGTACGACAGGGGAAGGCAATCAGCCCCAGCATTTT | CATSGTTGEGNQPQHF
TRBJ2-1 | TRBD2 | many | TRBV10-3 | TGTGCCATCAGATCCCCCGGGACTAGTGGTTACAATGAGCAGTTCTTC | CAIRSPGTSGYNEQFF
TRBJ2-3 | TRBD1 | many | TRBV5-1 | TGCGCCAGCAGCTCTACAGGGGTAGATACGCAGTATTTT | CASSSTGVDTQYF
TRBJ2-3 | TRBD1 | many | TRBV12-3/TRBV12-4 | TGTGCCAGCAGTCCGGGGACAGGAATCACAGATACGCAGTATTTT | CASSPGTGITDTQYF
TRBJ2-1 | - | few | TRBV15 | TGTGCCACCCGGTTCGGAAATGAGCAGTTCTTC | CATRFGNEQFF
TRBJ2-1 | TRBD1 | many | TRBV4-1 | TGCGCCAGCAGCCCCGACGAGGGACAGTACTACAATGAGCAGTTCTTC | CASSPDEGQYYNEQFF
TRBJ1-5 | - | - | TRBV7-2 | TGTGCCAGCAGCTTAACAGGGTTATTGAATCAGCCCCAGCATTTT | CASSLTGLLNQPQHF
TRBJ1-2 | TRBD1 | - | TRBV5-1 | TGCGCCAGCAGCGGGGGACAGGGGGCGCAAGGCTACACCTTC | CASSGGQGAQGYTF
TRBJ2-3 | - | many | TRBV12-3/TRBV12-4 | TGTGCCAGCAGTTTTGACGCCAACGCGGATACGCAGTATTTT | CASSFDANADTQYF
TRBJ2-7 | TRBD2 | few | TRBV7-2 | TGTGCCAGCAGCTTAGTCGCGGGAGGGACCGACGAGCAGTACTTC | CASSLVAGGTDEQYF
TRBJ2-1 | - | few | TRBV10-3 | TGTGCCATCAGTGAGTTGGGGCAGGTCGAGGGGGAGCAGTTCTTC | CAISELGQVEGEQFF
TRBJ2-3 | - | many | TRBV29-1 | TGCAGCGTTGAAGCGGGGACAGATACGCAGTATTTT | CSVEAGTDTQYF
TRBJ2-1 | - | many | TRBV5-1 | TGCGCCAGCAGCTTGCAGAACAATGAGCAGTTCTTC | CASSLQNNEQFF
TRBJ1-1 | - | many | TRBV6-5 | TGTGCCAGCAGTTACTCACAGGCTAACACTGAAGCTTTCTTT | CASSYSQANTEAFF
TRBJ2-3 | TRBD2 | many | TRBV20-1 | TGCAGTGCTAGTTCAGCGGGAATGCCGTATTTT | CSASSAGMPYF
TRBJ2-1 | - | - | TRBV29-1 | TGCAGCGTTGATCAATACGCCCGAGAGAGGGGGCAGTTCTTC | CSVDQYARERGQFF
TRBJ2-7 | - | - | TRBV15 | TGTGCCACCAGCAGTACGGGGGACGGGTACGAGCAGTACTTC | CATSSTGDGYEQYF
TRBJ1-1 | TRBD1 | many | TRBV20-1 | TGCAGTGCTAGAGACCTCGAGACAGGGCAGAACACTGAAGCTTTCTTT | CSARDLETGQNTEAFF